These 22 T cell receptor beta chains originate from one sample sequenced in a study of blood T cell repertoires in COVID-19. The method was immunoSEQ multiplex PCR; TCRdb's version includes in-frame clones alone and lacks a portion of them. The sample lists hundreds of thousands of clones; around four fifths were seen once. The specimen was peripheral blood. The receptors were sampled from a man aged 30 to 39 with active or convalescent COVID-19.

This clone was counted a single time. The chain uses TRBV28 and TRBJ1-2, with 9 bases lining up with TRBD1. Germline V CDR1 and CDR2: MDHEN, SYDVKM. The CDR3 loop spans 14 amino acids. J lost 6 bases, V lost 3 bases, and 5 bases had no gene match. CDR3 residues: CASSFRDRAHGYTF. DNA of the CDR3: TGTGCCAGCAGTTTCCGGGACAGGGCCCATGGCTACACCTTC.

This chain links TRBV28 with TRBJ2-1; 9 nucleotides align to TRBD2. Germline CDR1 and CDR2: MDHEN and SYDVKM. This CDR3 comprises 15 residues. V was clipped by 2 bases and J by 6 bases; unmatched bases: 5. DNA of the CDR3: TGTGCCAGCAGTTTAAGGCGGGGGGGCCGCAATGAGCAGTTCTTC. Encoded protein: CASSLRRGGRNEQFF.

The V gene is TRBV2, the J gene TRBJ1-1; tentatively, D is TRBD1 (5 bases). The ends were cut back, 6 bases at V and 2 bases at J, with 10 bases in the middle. CDR1 and CDR2 from the germline V gene are SNHLY and FYNNEI. The CDR3 has 13 amino acids. In DNA form, the CDR3 reads TGTGCCAGCAGGAACAGGCTTAACACTGAAGCTTTCTTT. The encoded protein is CASRNRLNTEAFF.

The chain links TRBV12-3 or TRBV12-4 to TRBJ1-6; D gene unclear. V was pared by 3 bases and J by 7 bases, with 4 bases between. The CDR3 consists of 12 residues. The CDR3 region is CASSFPNSPLHF. In DNA form, the CDR3 reads TGTGCCAGCAGTTTCCCGAATTCACCCCTCCACTTT.

The chain combines TRBV29-1 with TRBJ1-1, with D tentatively TRBD1 (5 bases). Trimming removed 4 bases from V and 5 bases from J, with 8 bases in between. Germline CDR1 SQVTM, CDR2 ANQGSEA. This CDR3 is built from 11 residues. CDR3 coding DNA: TGCAGCGTTGGGGACTATACTGAAGCTTTCTTT. Protein: CSVGDYTEAFF. Full variable domain (missing parts from reference TRBV29-1 and TRBJ1-1): SAVISQKPSRDICQRGTSLTIQCQVDSQVTMMFWYRQQPGQSLTLIATANQGSEATYESGFVIDKFPISRPNLTFSTLTVSNMSPEDSSIYLCSVGDYTEAFFGQGTRLTVV.

The rearrangement uses TRBV2 and TRBJ2-3; D perhaps matches TRBD2 (5 bases). Germline CDR1 and CDR2: SNHLY and FYNNEI. V lost 6 bases, J lost 6 bases, and 16 bases lay in between. This CDR3 has 14 residues. The CDR3 is CASRRAGGSDTQYF. The CDR3 DNA reads TGTGCCAGCAGAAGGGCAGGTGGGAGTGATACGCAGTATTTT.

This clone has just a few counts. The chain carries TRBV18 and TRBJ2-1; 10 positions agree with TRBD2. Germline V gene lookup returns CDR1 KGHSH and CDR2 LQKENI. V shed 1 base, J shed 0 bases, and the junction held 0 bases outside the gene matches. The CDR3 sequence is 16 residues long. The CDR3, as DNA: TGTGCCAGCTCACCACGGACTAGCGGCTCCTACAATGAGCAGTTCTTC. This sequence encodes CASSPRTSGSYNEQFF.

The chain has TRBV27 and TRBJ2-1; 10 bases are a match to TRBD1. V shed 4 bases, J shed 8 bases, and the junction held 5 bases outside the gene matches. The CDR3 totals 14 residues. Germline CDR1 is MNHEY and CDR2 is SMNVEV (reference sequence). The CDR3 region is CASSSATGGYEQFF. For the CDR3, the DNA is TGTGCCAGCAGTTCTGCGACAGGGGGCTATGAGCAGTTCTTC.

This clone was seen just once. V gene TRBV5-4 combines with J gene TRBJ1-1, with TRBD1 matching 7 bases. The CDR3 is 15 residues long. The V segment lost 3 bases and the J segment 1 base; nucleotides outside the gene matches: 6. CDR1 and CDR2 from the germline V gene are SGHNT and YYREEE (reference sequence). CDR3 in DNA: TGTGCCAGCAGCTCTAAGACAGGGACGAACACTGAAGCTTTCTTT. Amino acid sequence: CASSSKTGTNTEAFF.

The DNA for the CDR3 is TGTGCCAGCAGCTTAACTAGCATCGGGGAGCTGTTTTTT. It translates to CASSLTSIGELFF. The chain is built from TRBV7-2 and TRBJ2-2; D possibly corresponds to TRBD2 (6 bases). Between the trimmed V and J ends, which lost 2 bases and 7 bases, there was a span of 8 bases. Germline CDR1 and CDR2: SGHTA and FQGNSA. The CDR3 sequence is 13 residues long.

The chain couples TRBV27 to TRBJ2-1; TRBD2 agrees at 11 bases. The CDR3 contains 15 residues. Looked up from germline, CDR1 is MNHEY and CDR2 is SMNVEV (reference sequence). The V and J ends lost 6 bases and 1 base, in that order; junction bases with no gene match: 2. The CDR3 is CASSRLAGSYNEQFF. CDR3 bases: TGTGCCAGCAGCAGACTAGCGGGGTCCTACAATGAGCAGTTCTTC.

The CDR3 region is CASSSTGGNTDTQYF. In DNA, the CDR3 is TGTGCCAGCAGCTCCACCGGGGGAAACACAGATACGCAGTATTTT. The chain has TRBV11-2 and TRBJ2-3; tentatively, D is TRBD2 (6 bases). Per the germline V gene, CDR1 is SGHAT and CDR2 is FQNNGV. This CDR3 contains 15 residues. The ends were cut back, 4 bases at V and 2 bases at J, with 13 bases in the middle. Together with reference TRBV11-2 and TRBJ2-3, the CDR3 gives the full variable domain: EAGVAQSPRYKIIEKRQSVAFWCNPISGHATLYWYQQILGQGPKLLIQFQNNGVVDDSQLPKDRFSAERLKGVDSTLKIQPAKLEDSAVYLCASSSTGGNTDTQYFGPGTRLTVL.

V usage is TRBV6-1 and J usage is TRBJ2-1, with 7 bases lining up with TRBD1. There are 16 residues in the CDR3. Germline V gene lookup returns CDR1 MNHNS and CDR2 SASEGT. Germline trimming cut 4 bases from V and 8 bases from J; bases unmatched to any gene: 14. The CDR3 DNA follows: TGTGCCAGCAGTGTCACAGGGGCCCTCGGCGACTATGAGCAGTTCTTC. This translates into CASSVTGALGDYEQFF.

The rearrangement joins TRBV12-3 or TRBV12-4 to TRBJ2-3, with D uncertain. The CDR3 totals 13 residues. Trimming removed 4 bases from V and 2 bases from J, with 7 bases in between. The CDR3 region is CASSYRVTDTQYF. Here the CDR3 DNA reads TGTGCCAGCAGTTACCGGGTCACAGATACGCAGTATTTT.

This sequence joins TRBV9 and TRBJ1-1; D remains unclear. This CDR3 comprises 12 residues. Germline V gene sequence: CDR1 SGDLS, CDR2 YYNGEE. With 3 bases removed from V and 11 bases from J, the gap between germline ends came to 14 bases. This chain's CDR3 is CASSDETRRAFF. The DNA of the CDR3 is TGTGCCAGCAGCGACGAGACGAGGCGGGCTTTCTTT. The variable domain in full, completed from reference TRBV9 and TRBJ1-1, reads DSGVTQTPKHLITATGQRVTLRCSPRSGDLSVYWYQQSLDQGLQFLIQYYNGEERAKGNILERFSAQQFPDLHSELNLSSLELGDSALYFCASSDETRRAFFGQGTRLTVV.

The V gene is TRBV2, the J gene TRBJ2-7; 11 nucleotides match TRBD1. CDR3 length: 14 amino acids. Germline V CDR1 and CDR2: SNHLY, FYNNEI. J gave up 6 bases and V 4 bases, and 5 bases lay outside the gene matches. CDR3 nucleotide sequence: TGTGCCAGCAGTGTAACCGGGACAGGGGGCGAGCAGTACTTC. Its protein product is CASSVTGTGGEQYF.

Worth noting for this clone: The same CDR3 can be traced to other DNA sequences in this sample. V gene TRBV5-1 combines with J gene TRBJ2-3; no clear D. Germline assignment: CDR1 SGHRS and CDR2 YFSETQ. V lost 2 bases and J lost 5, with 9 bases in between. CDR3 size: 13 residues. The CDR3 coding sequence is TGCGCCAGCAGCTTCGGCGGTGGAGATACGCAGTATTTT. Protein product: CASSFGGGDTQYF.

The chain has TRBV11-2 and TRBJ2-2; D perhaps matches TRBD1 (5 bases). CDR3 size: 15 residues. V lost 5 bases, J lost 2 bases, and 12 bases lay in between. Germline values: CDR1 SGHAT, CDR2 FQNNGV. CDR3 sequence (DNA): TGTGCCAGCAGCCTTCTAGGGGCCAACACCGGGGAGCTGTTTTTT. As protein: CASSLLGANTGELFF. The full variable domain, with the rest looked up from reference TRBV11-2 and TRBJ2-2, is EAGVAQSPRYKIIEKRQSVAFWCNPISGHATLYWYQQILGQGPKLLIQFQNNGVVDDSQLPKDRFSAERLKGVDSTLKIQPAKLEDSAVYLCASSLLGANTGELFFGEGSRLTVL.

The rearrangement links TRBV6-5 to TRBJ1-5; D perhaps matches TRBD1 (5 bases). The germline V and J ends were trimmed by 0 bases and 4 bases, with 7 bases remaining between them. Per the germline V gene, CDR1 is MNHEY and CDR2 is SVGAGI. The CDR3 consists of 14 residues. CDR3 nucleotide sequence: TGTGCCAGCAGTTACTCGGGGCCAAATCAGCCCCAGCATTTT. Its translation: CASSYSGPNQPQHF.

The rearrangement uses TRBV5-7 and TRBJ1-2; possibly TRBD1 for D (5 bases). TRBV5-7 is an open reading frame whose function is uncertain. The CDR3 has 15 residues. The ends were cut back, 2 bases at V and 3 bases at J, with 14 bases in the middle. The CDR3 sequence: CASSFWQGIHYGYTF. DNA for the CDR3: TGTGCCAGCAGCTTTTGGCAGGGAATACACTATGGCTACACCTTC.

This chain joins TRBV24-1 and TRBJ1-4; 11 bases agree with TRBD1. Losses at the gene ends were 3 bases for V and 7 bases for J; bases not matched to a gene: 6. Germline-derived CDR1 and CDR2 are KGHDR and SFDVKD. The CDR3 consists of 16 residues. The CDR3: CATSDGGQGVVEKLFF. The DNA for the CDR3 is TGTGCCACCAGTGATGGGGGACAGGGGGTAGTTGAAAAACTGTTTTTT.

The CDR3 protein is CASRRTSIITDTQYF. The CDR3 region has the DNA TGCGCCAGCAGGCGGACAAGCATTATCACAGATACGCAGTATTTT. The chain recombines TRBV23-1 with TRBJ2-3; the D gene is possibly TRBD1 (5 bases). Being an ORF, TRBV23-1 has a function that is uncertain. The CDR3 is 15 amino acids. V was clipped by 6 bases and J by 2 bases, with 15 bases between them.